The 30 T cell receptor beta chains in this list originate from one sample, sequenced in a study of early T cells in non-severe SARS-CoV-2 infection. TCRdb re-analysed the 5' RACE reads in MiXCR, keeping a single row per CDR3 protein. The sample consists of 70,000 to 85,000 distinct CDR3 sequences, roughly 13% of them appearing once. Sequencing was done on a sample of whole blood. The receptors come from an adult who was a healthcare worker with PCR-confirmed SARS-CoV-2 infection or an uninfected control (not recorded which).

The chain recombines TRBV20-1 with TRBJ2-7; 11 nucleotides agree with TRBD2. The germline V gene has CDR1 DFQATT and CDR2 SNEGSKA (reference sequence). The CDR3 is 14 residues long. The J segment lost 1 base and the V segment lost 3 bases, leaving 2 bases of the junction unmatched. The CDR3 DNA follows: TGCAGTGCTAGGGGGACTAGCGGTTCCTACGAGCAGTACTTC. This sequence encodes CSARGTSGSYEQYF.

The sample holds many counts of this clonotype. J is TRBJ1-2 and V is TRBV3-1, with 7 bases that match TRBD1. V trimming: 3 bases; J trimming: 3 bases; junction bases outside the gene matches: 4. The CDR3 is made up of 14 amino acids. Per the germline V gene, CDR1 is LGHDT and CDR2 is YNNKEL (reference sequence). The CDR3 DNA follows: TGTGCCAGCAGCCAGGCCGGGACAGACTATGGCTACACCTTC. The encoded protein is CASSQAGTDYGYTF.

This clonotype was counted only a few times. The gene calls are TRBV20-1 and TRBJ2-4; the D gene is possibly TRBD2 (5 bases). Trimming took off 3 bases at V and 2 bases at J, with 8 bases between the two ends. Germline V CDR1 and CDR2: DFQATT, SNEGSKA (reference sequence). CDR3 size: 13 residues. CDR3 in DNA: TGCAGTGCTAGGTCCGGGACCAAAAACATTCAGTACTTC. It specifies CSARSGTKNIQYF.

This clonotype was detected many times. V usage is TRBV19 and J usage is TRBJ1-2; perhaps TRBD1 as D (5 bases). Trimming took off 4 bases at V and 8 bases at J, with 17 bases between the two ends. CDR1 is LNHDA, CDR2 SQIVND, per germline (reference sequence). This CDR3 is built from 14 residues. The DNA for the CDR3 is TGTGCCAGTAGTACGGACCATCGACAGACGGGCTACACCTTC. Translation: CASSTDHRQTGYTF.

This clonotype was detected ten times or more. The chain carries TRBV5-1 and TRBJ1-1; D not resolved. This CDR3 spans 14 amino acids. V lost 3 bases and J 3 bases, leaving 12 bases between the germline ends. Germline V gene lookup returns CDR1 SGHRS and CDR2 YFSETQ. The CDR3: CASSSGRIDTEAFF. CDR3 nucleotide sequence: TGCGCCAGCAGCTCCGGACGGATTGACACTGAAGCTTTCTTT.

This clonotype turned up a few times. The V gene is TRBV20-1, the J gene TRBJ2-3, with 14 nucleotides matching TRBD2. Germline V CDR1 and CDR2: DFQATT, SNEGSKA (reference sequence). V gave up 6 bases and J gave up 5 bases; unmatched junction bases: 16. The CDR3 covers 18 residues. The CDR3 nucleotides read TGCAGTGCCTGCCCTCCCGGGACTAGCGGGGGTTGGGGAGATACGCAGTATTTT. Its protein is CSACPPGTSGGWGDTQYF.

This clonotype was recorded a few times. This sequence joins TRBV29-1 and TRBJ2-5; D might be TRBD2 (6 bases). Trimming left V 4 bases short and J 9 bases short, with 18 bases between. The germline CDR1 and CDR2 sequences are SQVTM and ANQGSEA. CDR3 length: 13 residues. The CDR3 DNA sequence: TGCAGCGTTGCCGCAATGGGGGGTGATTCCCAGTACTTC. It yields the protein CSVAAMGGDSQYF. The full variable domain, completed using reference TRBV29-1 and TRBJ2-5, is SAVISQKPSRDICQRGTSLTIQCQVDSQVTMMFWYRQQPGQSLTLIATANQGSEATYESGFVIDKFPISRPNLTFSTLTVSNMSPEDSSIYLCSVAAMGGDSQYFGPGTRLLVL.

The chain links TRBV29-1 to TRBJ2-7, with D perhaps TRBD1 (5 bases). Trimming left V 6 bases short and J 3 bases short, with 18 bases between. The CDR3 loop spans 14 amino acids. Germline values: CDR1 SQVTM, CDR2 ANQGSEA. CDR3 loop: CSVMTARNLYEQYF. The CDR3 DNA reads as TGCAGCGTAATGACAGCGCGTAACCTCTACGAGCAGTACTTC.

This clonotype has only a few counts. For the CDR3, the DNA is TGTGCCAGCAGTGCCCTTGACAGGGGTGGCCCAGATACGCAGTATTTT. Translation gives CASSALDRGGPDTQYF. This sequence joins TRBV12-3 or TRBV12-4 and TRBJ2-3, with TRBD1 identical over 8 bases. This CDR3 is 16 amino acids long. V gave up 5 bases and J gave up 4 bases; unmatched junction bases: 11.

This clonotype was seen more than once but under ten times. CDR3 sequence: CATSSPLEWDNEQFF. CDR3 nucleotide sequence: TGTGCCACCAGCAGCCCGCTTGAATGGGACAATGAGCAGTTCTTC. V usage is TRBV15 and J usage is TRBJ2-1; no clear D. This CDR3 spans 15 amino acids. V was trimmed by 3 bases and J by 5 bases, leaving 14 bases between them. Germline V lookup: CDR1 LNHNV, CDR2 YYDKDF (reference sequence).

This clonotype was picked up a small number of times. V gene TRBV4-1 combines with J gene TRBJ1-2, with D unresolved. Trimming stripped 0 bases from V and 2 bases from J, with 10 bases between. CDR3 length: 15 residues. Germline CDR1 is MGHRA and CDR2 is YSYEKL. In DNA, the CDR3 is TGCGCCAGCAGCCAAGAACCTGCTTTAAACTATGGCTACACCTTC. Translating it yields CASSQEPALNYGYTF.

There are a few counts of this clonotype. The rearrangement joins TRBV7-3 to TRBJ2-2; 8 bases match TRBD1. The CDR3 length is 15 residues. J lost 4 bases, V lost 2 bases, and 3 bases had no gene match. Germline V gene sequence: CDR1 SGHTA, CDR2 FQGTGA. In DNA, the CDR3 is TGTGCCAGCAGCTTAGCAGGGGGCGTCACCGGGGAGCTGTTTTTT. Residues: CASSLAGGVTGELFF.

This clonotype was observed many times. The J gene is TRBJ2-1, the V gene TRBV11-2; 11 bases map to TRBD2. V lost 0 bases, J lost 10 bases, and 14 bases stayed unmatched. Germline V lookup: CDR1 SGHAT, CDR2 FQNNGV. There are 18 residues in the CDR3. The CDR3 is CASSLDGSGRGPINEQFF. For the CDR3, the DNA is TGTGCCAGCAGCTTAGATGGTAGCGGGAGGGGTCCCATCAACGAGCAGTTCTTC. The whole variable domain, remainder taken from reference TRBV11-2 and TRBJ2-1, is EAGVAQSPRYKIIEKRQSVAFWCNPISGHATLYWYQQILGQGPKLLIQFQNNGVVDDSQLPKDRFSAERLKGVDSTLKIQPAKLEDSAVYLCASSLDGSGRGPINEQFFGPGTRLTVL.

This clonotype was counted a few times. The gene calls are TRBV29-1 and TRBJ2-7; D may be TRBD1 (6 bases). Germline CDR1 is SQVTM and CDR2 is ANQGSEA. V was shortened by 8 bases and J by 2 bases, with 13 bases between the two germline ends. This CDR3 has 12 residues. The CDR3 bases are TGCAGCTATCGGACAGACACCTACGAGCAGTACTTC. Its protein product is CSYRTDTYEQYF.

This clonotype was picked up a small number of times. The chain recombines TRBV9 with TRBJ1-5; 8 bases line up with TRBD1. V was pared by 4 bases and J by 5 bases, with 5 bases of the junction left unmatched. CDR1 and CDR2 (germline): SGDLS, YYNGEE. This CDR3 is built from 14 residues. This chain's CDR3 is CASSTGTGHQPQHF. The CDR3, as DNA: TGTGCCAGCAGCACCGGGACAGGCCATCAGCCCCAGCATTTT.

The sample holds a few counts of this clonotype. The chain carries TRBV2 and TRBJ1-1, with a possible D match to TRBD1 (5 bases). Germline loops: CDR1 SNHLY, CDR2 FYNNEI. The CDR3 has 12 amino acids. The ends were cut back, 10 bases at V and 11 bases at J, with 20 bases in the middle. DNA of the CDR3: TGTGCCATTCGTCTCGGGGGTGGCGAGGCTTTCTTT. Residues: CAIRLGGGEAFF.

The chain links TRBV9 to TRBJ2-1; 10 bases are shared with TRBD2. V shed 1 base, J shed 4 bases, and the junction held 5 bases outside the gene matches. CDR1 is SGDLS, CDR2 YYNGEE, per germline. This CDR3 comprises 16 residues. CDR3 DNA: TGTGCCAGCAGCGTAAGAGGACTAGCGGAGTACAATGAGCAGTTCTTC. Translated, it gives CASSVRGLAEYNEQFF. The whole variable domain, remainder taken from reference TRBV9 and TRBJ2-1, is DSGVTQTPKHLITATGQRVTLRCSPRSGDLSVYWYQQSLDQGLQFLIQYYNGEERAKGNILERFSAQQFPDLHSELNLSSLELGDSALYFCASSVRGLAEYNEQFFGPGTRLTVL.

The sample holds a few counts of this clonotype. The chain has TRBV28 and TRBJ1-2; D remains unclear. Germline V gives CDR1 MDHEN, CDR2 SYDVKM. The CDR3 sequence is 11 residues long. V gave up 3 bases and J gave up 8 bases, with 7 bases separating them. CDR3 sequence reads: CASSFSSGYTF. The DNA of the CDR3 is TGTGCCAGCAGTTTCTCAAGCGGCTACACCTTC.

This clonotype was seen repeatedly, ten times or more. The V call is TRBV29-1, the J call TRBJ2-3; D gene ambiguous. CDR1 and CDR2 from the germline V gene are SQVTM and ANQGSEA. The CDR3 covers 11 residues. The V end lost 4 bases, the J end lost 2 bases, and 4 bases lay between the germline ends. CDR3 nucleotide sequence: TGCAGCGTTGGTCCCACAGATACGCAGTATTTT. Amino acids: CSVGPTDTQYF.

This clonotype came up a few times. The rearrangement joins TRBV4-1 to TRBJ1-5; D is possibly TRBD1 (5 bases). Germline V gives CDR1 MGHRA, CDR2 YSYEKL. Trimming shortened V by 0 bases and J by 3 bases, and 12 bases separated the two germline ends. The CDR3 has 16 residues. The CDR3 nucleotides are TGCGCCAGCAGCCAAGAAGGCAGGGCGTTCAATCAGCCCCAGCATTTT. Protein product: CASSQEGRAFNQPQHF.

The chain employs TRBV20-1 and TRBJ1-4; the match to TRBD1 covers 7 bases. This CDR3 comprises 11 residues. The germline V gene encodes CDR1 DFQATT and CDR2 SNEGSKA (reference sequence). The V and J ends lost 3 bases and 14 bases, in that order; junction bases with no gene match: 6. The CDR3 bases are TGCAGTGCTAGGGCAGGGGGAGGCCTGTTTTTT. It is translated as CSARAGGGLFF.

This clonotype showed up many times. Here the CDR3 reads CASSISDSFNQPQHF. CDR3 DNA: TGTGCCAGTAGTATATCGGACAGTTTCAATCAGCCCCAGCATTTT. The J gene is TRBJ1-5, the V gene TRBV19; possibly TRBD1 for D (6 bases). Germline CDR1 is LNHDA and CDR2 is SQIVND (reference sequence). This CDR3 is built from 15 residues. Trimming pared 2 bases from V and 3 bases from J, leaving 11 bases between.

This clonotype was seen at least ten times. The rearrangement links TRBV20-1 to TRBJ1-2; 8 nucleotides align to TRBD1. The CDR3 loop spans 15 amino acids. V gave up 0 bases and J gave up 4 bases; unmatched junction bases: 7. Germline CDR1 reads DFQATT; CDR2 reads SNEGSKA (reference sequence). The CDR3 sequence is CSARDPQGVGYGYTF. The CDR3 DNA follows: TGCAGTGCTAGAGATCCACAGGGGGTAGGCTATGGCTACACCTTC.

CDR3 sequence: CASSARDRVNEQYF. CDR3 bases: TGCGCCAGCAGCGCCCGGGACAGGGTTAACGAGCAGTACTTC. The gene calls are TRBV4-1 and TRBJ2-7; 9 bases line up with TRBD1. V dropped 5 bases and J dropped 5; count of bases not matched to a gene: 7. Per germline, CDR1 MGHRA and CDR2 YSYEKL. This CDR3 is built from 14 residues.

This chain links TRBV7-8 with TRBJ2-5; a weak D match, TRBD2 (5 bases). CDR3 length: 15 amino acids. CDR1 SGHVS and CDR2 FQNEAQ come from the germline V gene. The germline V and J ends were trimmed by 5 bases and 2 bases, with 15 bases remaining between them. The CDR3 DNA is TGTGCCAGCAGCACTTTTATGGAGGTACAAGAGACCCAGTACTTC. This gives the protein CASSTFMEVQETQYF.

The V and J genes are TRBV6-5 and TRBJ2-7; unclear D gene. Trimming removed 7 bases at V and 3 bases at J, with 13 bases between. CDR1 is MNHEY and CDR2 is SVGAGI in the germline V gene. This CDR3 region has 13 residues. The chain's CDR3 is CASTPGGFYEQYF. CDR3 in DNA: TGTGCCAGCACCCCGGGTGGTTTCTACGAGCAGTACTTC.

This clonotype was seen many times. The chain recombines TRBV11-2 with TRBJ1-1; D remains ambiguous. The CDR3 length is 13 residues. Germline lookup yields CDR1 SGHAT and CDR2 FQNNGV. V gave up 2 bases and J gave up 5 bases, with 9 bases separating them. As DNA, the CDR3 is TGTGCCAGCAGCTTATTGTCGCGAACTGAAGCTTTCTTT. It codes for CASSLLSRTEAFF.

This clonotype was recorded many times. The rearrangement uses TRBV5-1 and TRBJ2-3, with a weak D call TRBD2 (5 bases). Trimming cost V 0 bases and J 4 bases, with 9 bases left between them. This CDR3 is 14 amino acids long. Per germline, CDR1 SGHRS and CDR2 YFSETQ. In DNA, the CDR3 is TGCGCCAGCAGCTTGGGCCTAGCCGCAGATACGCAGTATTTT. Translated, it gives CASSLGLAADTQYF.

The chain joins TRBV9 to TRBJ1-2; D is undetermined. Germline V gene lookup returns CDR1 SGDLS and CDR2 YYNGEE. CDR3 length: 15 amino acids. The germline V and J ends were trimmed by 0 bases and 10 bases, with 19 bases remaining between them. The CDR3 region has the DNA TGTGCCAGCAGCGTAGACCCGGCCAGCCGAGCCGCCTACACCTTC. Translated: CASSVDPASRAAYTF. The full variable domain, rest sourced from reference TRBV9 and TRBJ1-2, is DSGVTQTPKHLITATGQRVTLRCSPRSGDLSVYWYQQSLDQGLQFLIQYYNGEERAKGNILERFSAQQFPDLHSELNLSSLELGDSALYFCASSVDPASRAAYTFGSGTRLTVV.

The chain carries TRBV4-1 and TRBJ2-3, with TRBD2 as a possible D gene (6 bases). Germline V lookup: CDR1 MGHRA, CDR2 YSYEKL. There are 17 residues in the CDR3. The V and J ends lost 1 base and 5 bases respectively, with 19 bases between them. The CDR3 region is CASSQVGQGLPGDTQYF. As DNA, the CDR3 is TGCGCCAGCAGCCAAGTGGGGCAGGGACTCCCGGGAGATACGCAGTATTTT.